The T cell receptor (beta chain) described here comes from a study of cytomegalovirus exposure and HLA in healthy donors. Healthy bone marrow donors supplied every sample. The study's findings and limits: Per a prior analysis, the majority of TCR beta V segments were productive roughly 87% or roughly 30% of the time. It was assumed in the presence/absence analyses that sequencing depth was roughly uniform across donors. The listing of 160 or so TCR beta chains classed them as cytomegalovirus-associated.

As for this clone: As yet, its antigen is unknown.

PCR was performed using 60 Vbeta and 13 Jbeta primers. Libraries were prepared by immunoSEQ multiplex PCR; TCRdb keeps only in-frame clonotypes and omits some of them. This table has about 150,000 clones, around 80% appearing once. Germline-derived CDR1 and CDR2 are MDHEN and SYDVKM. J gave up 9 bases and V 5 bases, and 9 bases lay outside the gene matches. This CDR3 region has 13 residues. The chain uses TRBV28 and TRBJ2-7; 8 bases match TRBD1. This clonotype was sampled from a man between 18 and 35 years old in good health and CMV-seronegative. Sequenced material: PBMCs. In DNA form, the CDR3 reads TGTGCCAGCAGTCGACAGGGGAGTTCGGGGCAGTACTTC. It translates to CASSRQGSSGQYF.